The present T cell receptor beta chain was sequenced within a study of Graves' ophthalmopathy and Graves' hyperthyroidism. Points on this clonotype: Its antigen is as yet unknown.

Exclusion criteria comprised other autoimmune diseases, uncontrolled infections, pregnancy or lactation in patients. V was trimmed by 7 bases and J by 4 bases, leaving 10 bases between them. The CDR3 length is 11 residues. CDR1 and CDR2 from the germline V gene are SQVTM and ANQGSEA. Using RNA transcripts, the TCR beta CDR3 regions were amplified. HTBI primers were employed in first-round RT-PCR, then a second-round multiplex PCR followed. In TCRdb, the multiplex PCR reads were re-called with MiXCR into one record per CDR3 protein. The data hold about 480,000 distinct CDR3 sequences, with approximately 15% observed a single time. Study-wide results and limits: Ophthalmopathy cases were distinguished from stable hyperthyroidism by a 13-signature model, reaching approximately 87% sensitivity and around 77% specificity.

The receptor's source is a woman in her 30s with Graves' ophthalmopathy. This chain links TRBV29-1 with TRBJ1-2, with TRBD1 as a possible D gene (6 bases). The sample consisted of blood. CDR3 nucleotide sequence: TGCAGCGGGAGGGGGATCTATGGCTACACCTTC. Amino acids: CSGRGIYGYTF.